The 19 T cell receptor beta chains given below trace back to one sample, sequenced in a study of blood T cell repertoires in COVID-19. The method was immunoSEQ multiplex PCR; TCRdb's version includes in-frame clones alone and lacks a portion of them. The sample has some 180,000 clones; around 85% are singletons. The sequenced material came from peripheral blood. The receptors shown here come from a woman in her sixties or seventies with acute or convalescent COVID-19.

The CDR3: CASSFLGAPGELFF. The CDR3, as DNA: TGTGCCAGCAGCTTTCTGGGGGCGCCCGGGGAGCTGTTTTTT. This chain connects TRBV11-2 to TRBJ2-2; TRBD1 might be the D (6 bases). Germline CDR1 and CDR2: SGHAT and FQNNGV. Trimming shortened V by 3 bases and J by 6 bases, and 11 bases separated the two germline ends. The CDR3 length is 14 residues.

CDR3: CASSESGTPSGEQFF. The CDR3 nucleotides read TGTGCCAGCAGTGAATCTGGGACTCCATCCGGTGAGCAGTTCTTC. This chain links TRBV6-1 with TRBJ2-1, with D maybe TRBD2 (6 bases). Germline lookup yields CDR1 MNHNS and CDR2 SASEGT. The CDR3 sequence is 15 residues long. V shed 2 bases and J shed 9 bases, with 17 bases lying between them.

The CDR3 here is CASSKYLDAGGNQPQHF. Here the CDR3 DNA reads TGTGCCAGCAGCAAATACTTGGATGCGGGGGGCAATCAGCCCCAGCATTTT. This sequence joins TRBV4-2 and TRBJ1-5, with D possibly TRBD1 on 5 matching bases. Per the germline V gene, CDR1 is LGHNA and CDR2 is YNFKEQ. V lost 5 bases and J lost 2, with 19 bases in between. The CDR3 length is 17 residues.

J is TRBJ2-3 and V is TRBV28, with D possibly matching TRBD2 (5 bases). Germline V gene lookup returns CDR1 MDHEN and CDR2 SYDVKM. V was trimmed by 0 bases and J by 0 bases, leaving 10 bases between them. This CDR3 contains 16 residues. CDR3 bases: TGTGCCAGCAGTTTATGGGGCCCGGGGAGCACAGATACGCAGTATTTT. It is translated as CASSLWGPGSTDTQYF.

V and J are TRBV5-1 and TRBJ1-6; 12 nucleotides align to TRBD1. The length of the CDR3 is 15 residues. Germline V gene lookup returns CDR1 SGHRS and CDR2 YFSETQ. J gave up 10 bases and V 4 bases, and 6 bases lay outside the gene matches. CDR3 region: CASSQKGQGASPLHF. CDR3 bases: TGCGCCAGCAGCCAAAAGGGACAGGGGGCATCACCCCTCCACTTT.

The gene calls are TRBV30 and TRBJ2-2; possible D gene TRBD1, 5 bases. Trimming removed 3 bases from V and 0 bases from J, with 17 bases in between. The CDR3 is made up of 17 amino acids. Per germline, CDR1 GTSNPN and CDR2 SVGIG (reference sequence). The CDR3 sequence: CAWSIWVRTPNTGELFF. The CDR3 region has the DNA TGTGCCTGGAGCATTTGGGTCAGGACACCGAACACCGGGGAGCTGTTTTTT.

CDR3 in amino acids: CASRGTGDSPLHF. In DNA form, the CDR3 reads TGCGCCAGCAGGGGGACAGGGGATTCACCCCTCCACTTT. The genes are TRBV5-1 and TRBJ1-6; 10 bases are shared with TRBD1. CDR3 length equals 13 residues. J lost 8 bases, V lost 5 bases, and 1 base had no gene match. Germline loops: CDR1 SGHRS, CDR2 YFSETQ.

The rearrangement uses TRBV5-1 and TRBJ2-1; D is undetermined. Germline-derived CDR1 and CDR2 are SGHRS and YFSETQ. V lost 0 bases, J lost 7 bases, and 14 bases lay in between. This CDR3 spans 15 amino acids. The CDR3 DNA reads TGCGCCAGCAGCTTGGGCCCAGGCTCGATTAATGAGCAGTTCTTC. It encodes CASSLGPGSINEQFF.

V usage is TRBV18 and J usage is TRBJ2-5; D is uncertain. There are 14 residues in the CDR3. The germline V gene has CDR1 KGHSH and CDR2 LQKENI. V was pared by 1 base and J by 2 bases, with 8 bases between. The CDR3 is CASSPRALQETQYF. CDR3 DNA sequence: TGTGCCAGCTCACCACGGGCCTTGCAAGAGACCCAGTACTTC.

This clone is a singleton in its sample. The chain joins TRBV11-2 to TRBJ1-1, with D perhaps TRBD1 (5 bases). Germline V gene data show CDR1 as SGHAT and CDR2 as FQNNGV. The CDR3 totals 14 residues. V lost 3 bases to trimming and J lost 0 bases, with 8 bases between them. CDR3 in amino acids: CASSFGQLNTEAFF. The DNA of the CDR3 is TGTGCCAGCAGCTTTGGACAATTGAACACTGAAGCTTTCTTT. Complete variable domain (other parts from reference TRBV11-2 and TRBJ1-1): EAGVAQSPRYKIIEKRQSVAFWCNPISGHATLYWYQQILGQGPKLLIQFQNNGVVDDSQLPKDRFSAERLKGVDSTLKIQPAKLEDSAVYLCASSFGQLNTEAFFGQGTRLTVV.

The chain recombines TRBV6-5 with TRBJ1-1; TRBD1 aligns across 7 bases. V gave up 6 bases and J gave up 2 bases; unmatched junction bases: 9. The germline CDR1 and CDR2 sequences are MNHEY and SVGAGI. The CDR3 totals 15 residues. CDR3 sequence reads: CASRPLTGYNTEAFF. The CDR3 coding sequence is TGTGCCAGCAGGCCCTTGACAGGGTACAACACTGAAGCTTTCTTT.

The J gene is TRBJ1-2, the V gene TRBV19; 10 nucleotides line up with TRBD1. CDR1 is LNHDA and CDR2 is SQIVND in the germline V gene (reference sequence). CDR3 length: 13 amino acids. After removal of 11 bases from V and 8 bases from J, the junction contained 11 bases not matched to a gene. The chain's CDR3 is CALAGQGIDGYTF. In DNA form, the CDR3 reads TGTGCCTTAGCGGGACAGGGGATCGACGGCTACACCTTC.

This clone was picked up one time. The chain is built from TRBV5-1 and TRBJ1-5, with a possible D match to TRBD1 (6 bases). There are 13 residues in the CDR3. V was pared by 0 bases and J by 11 bases, with 12 bases between. Germline assignment: CDR1 SGHRS and CDR2 YFSETQ. CDR3 nucleotide sequence: TGCGCCAGCAGCTTGGACGGACAGCGGTCCCAGCATTTT. Residues: CASSLDGQRSQHF.

This clone was counted a few times. V usage is TRBV19 and J usage is TRBJ2-3; D is perhaps TRBD1 (5 bases). V gave up 2 bases and J gave up 2 bases, with 8 bases separating them. The CDR3 is made up of 14 amino acids. Germline V gene data show CDR1 as LNHDA and CDR2 as SQIVND (reference sequence). CDR3 sequence reads: CASSIMTDTDTQYF. CDR3 nucleotide sequence: TGTGCCAGTAGTATAATGACAGACACAGATACGCAGTATTTT.

The chain is built from TRBV20-1 and TRBJ2-1; TRBD2 agrees at 8 bases. CDR3 size: 15 residues. CDR1 and CDR2 from the germline V gene are DFQATT and SNEGSKA (reference sequence). Trimming took 3 bases from V and 6 from J; bases not matched to a gene: 10. This CDR3 is CSASRAAGVGNEQFF. The CDR3 DNA is TGCAGTGCTAGTAGAGCAGCGGGAGTTGGCAATGAGCAGTTCTTC.

The chain carries TRBV6-5 and TRBJ2-2; 12 bases map to TRBD2. Losses at the gene ends were 7 bases for V and 5 bases for J; bases not matched to a gene: 5. This CDR3 region has 15 residues. In germline, CDR1 is MNHEY, CDR2 SVGAGI. The CDR3 protein is CASMAGLAGTGELFF. The CDR3 coding sequence is TGTGCCAGCATGGCGGGACTAGCGGGTACCGGGGAGCTGTTTTTT.

This chain uses TRBV11-1 with TRBJ1-2, with TRBD1 matching 7 bases. J gave up 8 bases and V 5 bases, and 8 bases lay outside the gene matches. The CDR3 consists of 13 residues. CDR1 is SGHAT and CDR2 is FQDESV in the germline V gene (reference sequence). CDR3 bases: TGTGCCAGCAGCCTGGACAGGTCATGGGGCTACACCTTC. Translated, it gives CASSLDRSWGYTF.

The V and J genes are TRBV5-1 and TRBJ2-3; TRBD2 agrees at 9 bases. Trimming removed 3 bases from V and 0 bases from J; junction bases left unmatched: 8. Germline lookup yields CDR1 SGHRS and CDR2 YFSETQ. The CDR3 runs to 17 residues. The CDR3 here is CASSWTSVISSTDTQYF. The CDR3 DNA sequence: TGCGCCAGCAGCTGGACTAGCGTTATTTCTAGCACAGATACGCAGTATTTT.

This chain uses TRBV10-1 with TRBJ2-7; TRBD2 is a possible D gene (6 bases). Germline V CDR1 and CDR2: WNHNN, SYGVQD (reference sequence). Trimming removed 4 bases from V and 6 bases from J, with 16 bases in between. CDR3 length equals 14 residues. CDR3 coding DNA: TGCGCCAGCAGTGGAGCGAGGTTGGGGGGCGAGCAGTACTTC. It yields the protein CASSGARLGGEQYF.